This T cell receptor beta chain was observed in a study of Ad26.COV2.S vaccination and SARS-CoV-2 variants. At the level of the study: Once or twice, 56 days apart, Ad26.COV2.S was delivered intramuscularly.

Treatment reported: around 19 received Ad26.COV2.S at low or high dose, single or two shots; five or six received placebo; per-sample allocation not given. It was on day 63 after the first vaccine or placebo injection that samples were taken. Vaccination employed an Ad26 vector expressing the Wuhan-strain SARS-CoV-2 spike. Notes on the study in general: After vaccination, substantial breadth of spike-specific CD8+ and CD4+ responses was reported.

Regarding this clone: Antigen unknown.

From germline, CDR1 is SGHNT and CDR2 YENEEA. The trim removed 5 bases at V and 10 bases at J, leaving 17 bases unmatched. The CDR3 runs 16 residues. TCRdb's table, derived via immunoSEQ multiplex PCR, lists solely in-frame clones and lacks some. This sample has 510,000 or so clones, with around 88% found just once. This receptor was taken from a person aged 18-65 years who received the Ad26.COV2.S COVID-19 vaccine or a placebo. The rearrangement uses TRBV11-3 and TRBJ2-1, with 7 bases lining up with TRBD2. The starting material was peripheral blood, obtained in a trial of Ad26.COV2.S vaccine versus placebo. Here the CDR3 reads CASSPGGLAGTEEQFF. The CDR3 DNA reads TGTGCCAGCAGCCCAGGAGGCTTAGCGGGTACAGAGGAGCAGTTCTTC.